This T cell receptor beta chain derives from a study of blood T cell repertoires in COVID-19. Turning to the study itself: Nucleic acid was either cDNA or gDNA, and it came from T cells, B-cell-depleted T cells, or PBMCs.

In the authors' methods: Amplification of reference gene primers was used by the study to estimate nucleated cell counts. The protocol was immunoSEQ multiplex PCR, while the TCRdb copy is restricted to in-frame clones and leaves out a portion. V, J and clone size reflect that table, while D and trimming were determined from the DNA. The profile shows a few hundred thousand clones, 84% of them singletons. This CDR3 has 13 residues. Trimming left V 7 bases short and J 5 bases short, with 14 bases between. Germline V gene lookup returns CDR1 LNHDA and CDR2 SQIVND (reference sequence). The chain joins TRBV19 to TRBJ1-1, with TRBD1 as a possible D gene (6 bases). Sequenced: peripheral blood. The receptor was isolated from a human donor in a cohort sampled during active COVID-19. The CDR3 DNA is TGTGCCAGTAAAGGGAGGGGGGGGACTGAAGCTTTCTTT. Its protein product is CASKGRGGTEAFF.